Here is one T cell receptor (beta chain) with its context. The germline V gene encodes CDR1 LNHNV and CDR2 YYDKDF (reference sequence). The CDR3 spans 18 residues. J lost 3 bases, V lost 0 bases, and 7 bases had no gene match. TCRdb's table, derived via immunoSEQ multiplex PCR, lists solely in-frame clones and lacks some. This sample has 50,000 to 70,000 clones; roughly 86% occur once, and the top ten carry 3.5% to 4.5%. The data derive from a study of control samples from healthy donors and cancer patients. Specimen: blood. V is TRBV15 and J is TRBJ2-3; 12 bases match TRBD2. This TCR came from a man aged 45 to 65 in good health. In DNA form, the CDR3 reads TGTGCCACCAGCAGAGACCCGTCTCTAGCGGGGGGGACAGATACGCAGTATTTT. Residues: CATSRDPSLAGGTDTQYF.